What follows is one TCR beta chain and its context. Antigen: not known. The table came from immunoSEQ multiplex PCR; TCRdb's copy has only in-frame clones and leaves some out. This table holds tens of thousands of clones, approximately 84% found once. CDR1 and CDR2 from the germline V gene are KGHSH and LQKENI. V was cut by 3 bases and J by 5 bases, with 7 bases left in between. The CDR3 has 12 residues. These data originate in a study of T cells in localized non-small cell lung cancer. Overall study findings and caveats: For the top 100 tumor clones, a median about 50 also appeared in adjacent lung.

This chain links TRBV18 with TRBJ2-5, with unresolved D. The sequencing used peripheral blood, collected before any cancer treatment. This TCR derives from a female donor over 55 with stage I lung adenocarcinoma. The CDR3 coding sequence is TGTGCCAGCTCACCCGGGTTGGAGACCCAGTACTTC. Its translation: CASSPGLETQYF.